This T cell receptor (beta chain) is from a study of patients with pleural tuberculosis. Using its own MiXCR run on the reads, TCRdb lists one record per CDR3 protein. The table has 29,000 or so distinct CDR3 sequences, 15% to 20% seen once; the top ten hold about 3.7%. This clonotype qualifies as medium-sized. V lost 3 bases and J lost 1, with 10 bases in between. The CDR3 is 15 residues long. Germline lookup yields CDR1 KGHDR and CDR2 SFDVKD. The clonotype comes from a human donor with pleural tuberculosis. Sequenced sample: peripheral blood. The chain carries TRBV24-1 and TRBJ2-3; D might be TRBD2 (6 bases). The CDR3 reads CATSDRREGTDTQYF. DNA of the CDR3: TGTGCCACCAGTGATCGGAGGGAAGGCACAGATACGCAGTATTTT.